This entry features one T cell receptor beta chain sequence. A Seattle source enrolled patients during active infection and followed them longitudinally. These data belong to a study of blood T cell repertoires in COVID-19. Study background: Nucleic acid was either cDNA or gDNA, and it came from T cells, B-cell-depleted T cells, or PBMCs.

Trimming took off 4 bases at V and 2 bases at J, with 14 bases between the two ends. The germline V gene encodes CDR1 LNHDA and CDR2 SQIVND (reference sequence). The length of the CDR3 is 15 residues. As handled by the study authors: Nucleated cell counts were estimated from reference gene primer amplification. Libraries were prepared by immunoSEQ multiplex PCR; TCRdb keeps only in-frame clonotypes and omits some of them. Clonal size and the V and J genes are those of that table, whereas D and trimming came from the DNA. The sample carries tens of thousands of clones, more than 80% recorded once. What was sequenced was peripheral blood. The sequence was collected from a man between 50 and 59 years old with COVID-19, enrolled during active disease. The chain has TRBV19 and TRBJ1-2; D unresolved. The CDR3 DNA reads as TGTGCCAGTAGTACGGGAACATCACTCAACTATGGCTACACCTTC. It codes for CASSTGTSLNYGYTF.